This record concerns one T cell receptor (beta chain) sequence. This clone was recorded a few times. Its antigen target is currently unknown. No much larger clonotype is one base removed from it; base qualities were not supplied. The data were taken from a study of shared clonotypes between healthy human individuals (dated by TCRdb to the early 2020s). For context, the study as a whole: Three men and a couple of women, aged 18 to 49 years, made up the cohort. Per donor, three plates each were used for CD4 naive and CD4 memory, two for CD8 naive, and one for CD8 memory. To estimate repertoire size and how much clonotype sharing occurs between individuals, the study deeply sequenced the blood TCR repertoires of five healthy adults. To increase sequencing depth and limit assay-specific biases, TCR repertoire library preparation and sequencing were carried out by different laboratories using diverse techniques. Each donor's leukapheresis produced roughly between roughly 0.85 and 9.5 billion PBMCs. The study at large found these results: Larger estimated clonotype richness was generally found for naive subsets than for memory subsets. Compared with non-shared clonotypes, clonotypes shared by all four sorted-subset donors had higher generation probabilities. Rarefaction of sorted-subset datasets indicated incomplete sequencing despite the large sequencing depth. Pairwise subsampling led to the expectation that sequencing depth would affect the degree of clonotype sharing among donors. Because the study included only a small number of donors, the genetic and exposure-history diversity represented was limited. About 5% of naive CD4, around 4% of naive CD8, 2.3% of memory CD4, and about 0.4% of memory CD8 clonotypes were shared across several donors. Only blood was sampled, and tissue TCR repertoires likely differ from those in blood.

Per the germline V gene, MNHEY is the CDR1 and SVGAGI is the CDR2. The germline V end is reduced by 5 bases and the J end by 4 bases; junction bases left unmatched: 4. CDR3 length: 13 amino acids, cysteine to phenylalanine. Only the CDR3 DNA stays, 39 bases, in frame from base 1. The donors were healthy, HIV-negative adults with no recently reported acute infections or vaccinations. Every donor was a Caucasian adult residing in Nashville, Tennessee, USA. CD8 memory samples consisted of magnetically selected CD45RO+ cells combined with CCR7-negative CD45RA+ effector memory (TemRA) cells. Blood was obtained by leukapheresis, after which PBMCs were separated by Ficoll-Histopaque density gradient centrifugation and cryopreserved in liquid nitrogen vapor phase. Analytical flow cytometry was used to check the purity and quantity of each magnetically sorted T cell population. From each sorted fraction, genomic DNA was isolated and quantified by UV absorbance on a Nanodrop 2000c.

Using the deep immunoSEQ assay, multiplex PCR amplified TCR CDR3 regions from genomic DNA. Extracted genomic DNA from each cell subset was spread evenly across all wells of several immunoSEQ 96-well plates, with each plate serving as a replicate. For sorted subsets, each replicate PCR was loaded with 150 to 250 ng genomic DNA, equivalent to 30,000 or so T cell genomes. Purified libraries were quantified with a Qubit 3.0 fluorometer, sized on a Bioanalyzer 2100, and re-quantified with the KAPA Library Quantification kit. A separate single-read 150-cycle Illumina NextSeq 550 flow cell was used to sequence each immunoSEQ 96-well plate. The study's own analysis went as follows. Because the immunoSEQ output held only junctional sequences and lacked quality scores, the filtering could not match the filtering applied to full-length reads. To assign V/J genes and CDR3, sequences were annotated using PyIR, a Python wrapper for IgBLAST v1.9, with IMGT germline references. Reads with weak V/J assignments (E-value above 1e-6), missing CDR3, stop codons, out-of-frame junctions, or ambiguous translated residues were removed. V3J clonotypes were defined by identical inferred V gene, J gene, and CDR3 amino acid sequence. Percentage overlap between repertoires was computed as shared unique clonotypes divided by the size of the smaller repertoire. Richness of each repertoire was evaluated using RTK rarefaction, the Chao1 estimator, and Recon v2.1 estimates of unobserved clonotypes. OLGA was used to compute generation probabilities for all TCRbeta clonotypes that the gDNA method yielded from a few donors. Drawn from immuneACCESS, this table holds only the in-frame rearrangements with V and J called that TCRdb kept. Clones are partly lost; checked studies trace under half to an unresolved V gene and leave the rest unexplained. That table gives V, J and clone size, and the DNA gave D and trimming. In all, the sample holds roughly 720,000 clones, and around 91% of those were seen once. 34% of the sample is held by the ten biggest clonotypes.

The sequence links TRBV6-5 to TRBJ1-1; TRBD1 fits 7 bases in the junction. The sequenced sample was memory CD8+ T cells from PBMCs. Sample cell subset or site, as interpreted from the label and publication: CD45RO+ cells pooled with CCR7-negative TemRA cells. This clonotype was sampled from a man in his late teens or twenties in good health. Some clones in this sample may be carry-over from other donors' samples. CDR3 loop: CASSKTGVTEAFF. The DNA sequence is as follows: TGTGCCAGCAGTAAAACAGGGGTCACTGAAGCTTTCTTT.